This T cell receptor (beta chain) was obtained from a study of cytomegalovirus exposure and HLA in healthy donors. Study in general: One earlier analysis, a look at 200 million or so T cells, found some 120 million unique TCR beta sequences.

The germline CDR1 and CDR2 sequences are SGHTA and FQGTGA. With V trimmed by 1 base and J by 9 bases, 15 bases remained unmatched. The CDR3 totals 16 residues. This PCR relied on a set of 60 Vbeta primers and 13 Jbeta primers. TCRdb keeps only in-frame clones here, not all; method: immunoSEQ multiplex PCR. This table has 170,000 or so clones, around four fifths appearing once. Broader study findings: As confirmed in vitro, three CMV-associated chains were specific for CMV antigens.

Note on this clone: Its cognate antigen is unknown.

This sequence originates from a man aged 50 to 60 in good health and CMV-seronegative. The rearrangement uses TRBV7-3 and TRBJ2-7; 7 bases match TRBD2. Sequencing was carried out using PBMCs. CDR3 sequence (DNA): TGTGCCAGCAGCTTAAGGGGAGGGCCATCCCCCCTCGCGCAGTACTTC. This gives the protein CASSLRGGPSPLAQYF. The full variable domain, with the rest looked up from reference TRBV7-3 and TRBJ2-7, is GAGVSQTPSNKVTEKGKYVELRCDPISGHTALYWYRQSLGQGPEFLIYFQGTGAADDSGLPNDRFFAVRPEGSVSTLKIQRTERGDSAVYLCASSLRGGPSPLAQYFGPGTRLTVT.